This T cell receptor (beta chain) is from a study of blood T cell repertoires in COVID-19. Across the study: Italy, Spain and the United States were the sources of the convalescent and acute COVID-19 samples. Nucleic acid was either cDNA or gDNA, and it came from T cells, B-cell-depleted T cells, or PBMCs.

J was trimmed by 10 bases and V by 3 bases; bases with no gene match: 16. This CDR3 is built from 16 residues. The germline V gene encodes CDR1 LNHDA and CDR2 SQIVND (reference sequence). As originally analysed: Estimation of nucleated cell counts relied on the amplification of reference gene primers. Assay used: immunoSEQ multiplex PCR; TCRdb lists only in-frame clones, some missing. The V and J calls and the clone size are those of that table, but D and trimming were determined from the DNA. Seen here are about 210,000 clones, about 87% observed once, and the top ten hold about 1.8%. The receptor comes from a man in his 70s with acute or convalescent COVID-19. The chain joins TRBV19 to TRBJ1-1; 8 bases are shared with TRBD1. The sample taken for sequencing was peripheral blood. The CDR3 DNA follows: TGTGCCAGTAGTATTGAACCGTCCACAGGGGGATCGGGAGCTTTCTTT. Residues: CASSIEPSTGGSGAFF.